Listed below are T cell receptor beta chains from one sample, sequenced in a study of blood T cell repertoires in COVID-19. Using immunoSEQ multiplex PCR, the repertoire was profiled, and TCRdb retains in-frame clones only, with some absent. Among 500,000 to 600,000 clones listed, around nine tenths were seen once. Specimen: peripheral blood. The receptors were sampled from a woman aged 45-65 years with COVID-19, enrolled during active disease. The CDR3 runs from the conserved cysteine through the conserved F or W. The D gene is left open where the match is weak. The size entry is marked missing in some rows and otherwise reads once, few, many or a size class.

TRBJ2-2,TRBV30,TRBD1,once,TGTGCCTGGGACCCCGGGACAGGGAATCCCGGGGAGCTGTTTTTT,CAWDPGTGNPGELFF
TRBJ2-1,TRBV24-1,TRBD2,.,TGTGCCACCAGTGATCCAGGCGGGGGTCTGCGTGAGCAGTTCTTC,CATSDPGGGLREQFF
TRBJ1-2,TRBV4-1,TRBD1,.,TGCGCCAGCACCTCCGACAGGGGATTCGGCTACACCTTC,CASTSDRGFGYTF
TRBJ1-1,TRBV5-1,TRBD1,.,TGCGCCAGTGGACAGGGGGGCACTGAAGCTTTCTTT,CASGQGGTEAFF
TRBJ2-7,TRBV2,TRBD1,.,TGTGCCAGCTACCCGGGGACAGACAGCTACGAGCAGTACTTC,CASYPGTDSYEQYF
TRBJ2-1,TRBV12-3/TRBV12-4,.,.,TGTGCCAGCAGGTTTATCAATGAGCAGTTCTTC,CASRFINEQFF
TRBJ1-2,TRBV29-1,.,few,TGCAGCGTTGTCCCCCCCGGAGGGGTCGTGTATGGCTACACCTTC,CSVVPPGGVVYGYTF
TRBJ2-5,TRBV2,TRBD1,once,TGTGCCAGCAGCAGGGGGCCAGAGGAGACCCAGTACTTC,CASSRGPEETQYF
TRBJ1-5,TRBV24-1,.,.,TGTGCCACCAGCCCACATCGGACGGGCCCGGGGCAGCCCCAGCATTTT,CATSPHRTGPGQPQHF
TRBJ1-2,TRBV6-5,TRBD1,.,TGTGCCAGTCTAGCAGGGGGCAACTATGGCTACACCTTC,CASLAGGNYGYTF
TRBJ1-6,TRBV9,.,.,TGTGCCAGCAGCGTAGCTGCGGACACCCCACTCCACTTT,CASSVAADTPLHF
TRBJ1-6,TRBV11-1,.,.,TGTGCCAGCAGCGGAGGGAGGTCCAATTCACCCCTCCACTTT,CASSGGRSNSPLHF
TRBJ1-6,TRBV7-2,.,.,TGTGCCAGCAGCTCCACGACAGGAAGCTCCTATAATTCACCCCTCCACTTT,CASSSTTGSSYNSPLHF
TRBJ1-3,TRBV25-1,TRBD1,once,TGTGCCAGCAGTGAATACAGTGGAGGAACAGGGGCAGGAAACACCATATATTTT,CASSEYSGGTGAGNTIYF
TRBJ2-3,TRBV5-5,.,.,TGTGCCAGCAGCTTTGGGGGGTTCACAGATACGCAGTATTTT,CASSFGGFTDTQYF
TRBJ1-6,TRBV2,.,.,TGTGCCAGCAGTGGGGAGGGAAATTCACCCCTCCACTTT,CASSGEGNSPLHF
TRBJ2-1,TRBV4-1,TRBD2,.,TGCGCCAGCAGTCCGGGGGGGGATTTAGGAATGCATGAGCAGTTCTTC,CASSPGGDLGMHEQFF
TRBJ2-5,TRBV5-4,TRBD1,.,TGTGCCAGCAGCTTGGAAAAACTGACAGGGGGCGCAGAGACCCAGTACTTC,CASSLEKLTGGAETQYF
TRBJ1-6,TRBV5-1,TRBD1,once,TGCGCCAGCAGCGGGGGGACAGGGGCCCTCCACTTT,CASSGGTGALHF
TRBJ2-2,TRBV29-1,TRBD2,.,TGCAGCGTTGAAGAACCGGCTAGCGGGGTCAGGGGGGAGCTGTTTTTT,CSVEEPASGVRGELFF
TRBJ1-6,TRBV7-9,.,.,TGTGCCAGCAGCCTTCAATCGAGCGATAATTCACCCCTCCACTTT,CASSLQSSDNSPLHF
TRBJ1-1,TRBV7-9,.,.,TGTGCCAGCAACACGATCCAACACAGCACTGAAGCTTTCTTT,CASNTIQHSTEAFF
TRBJ1-5,TRBV4-2,TRBD1,few,TGTGCCAGCAGCCACCTGGACAGGGGGCCCAATCAGCCCCAGCATTTT,CASSHLDRGPNQPQHF
TRBJ2-1,TRBV3-1/TRBV3-2,TRBD2,once,TGTGCCAGCAGCCAAGTCGCTAGCGGGGCGCAGTTCTTC,CASSQVASGAQFF
TRBJ2-1,TRBV6-5,TRBD2,.,TGTGCCAGCAGCCCCGGACTAGACTCCTACAATGAGCAGTTCTTC,CASSPGLDSYNEQFF
TRBJ1-1,TRBV7-6,.,.,TGTGCCAGCAGCGACTACAGCGAGACTGAAGCTTTCTTT,CASSDYSETEAFF
TRBJ1-1,TRBV3-1/TRBV3-2,.,.,TGTGCCAGCAGCCGTCACGGGGGGGGGAACACTGAAGCTTTCTTT,CASSRHGGGNTEAFF
TRBJ2-5,TRBV24-1,TRBD1,.,TGTGCCACCAGTGCAGGGGGAGAGACCCAGTACTTC,CATSAGGETQYF
TRBJ1-2,TRBV6-4,.,once,TGTGCCAGCAGTCCGGTGGAGGGCCGGGGCTACACCTTC,CASSPVEGRGYTF
TRBJ1-1,TRBV13,TRBD1,.,TGTGCCAGCAGCCTAAGACAGGGAGTTATGGCGAGTGCTTTCTTT,CASSLRQGVMASAFF
TRBJ1-2,TRBV9,.,.,TGTGCCAGCAGCGTAGGGGCAGGGAATGGCTACACCTTC,CASSVGAGNGYTF